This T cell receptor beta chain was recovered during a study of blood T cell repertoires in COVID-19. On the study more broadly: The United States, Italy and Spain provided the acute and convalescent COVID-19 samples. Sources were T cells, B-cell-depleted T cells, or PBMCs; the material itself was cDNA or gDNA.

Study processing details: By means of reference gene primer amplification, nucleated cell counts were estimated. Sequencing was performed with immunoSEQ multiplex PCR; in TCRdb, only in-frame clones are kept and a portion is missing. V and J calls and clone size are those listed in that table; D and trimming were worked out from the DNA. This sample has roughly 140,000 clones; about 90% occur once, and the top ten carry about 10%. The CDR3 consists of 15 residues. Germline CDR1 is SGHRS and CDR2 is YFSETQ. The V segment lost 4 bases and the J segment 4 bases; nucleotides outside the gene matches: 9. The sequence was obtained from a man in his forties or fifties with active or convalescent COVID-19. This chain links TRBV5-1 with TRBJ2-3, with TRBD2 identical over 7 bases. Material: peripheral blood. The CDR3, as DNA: TGCGCCAGCAGCACGGGAGGTGGGGGGGCAGATACGCAGTATTTT. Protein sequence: CASSTGGGGADTQYF.